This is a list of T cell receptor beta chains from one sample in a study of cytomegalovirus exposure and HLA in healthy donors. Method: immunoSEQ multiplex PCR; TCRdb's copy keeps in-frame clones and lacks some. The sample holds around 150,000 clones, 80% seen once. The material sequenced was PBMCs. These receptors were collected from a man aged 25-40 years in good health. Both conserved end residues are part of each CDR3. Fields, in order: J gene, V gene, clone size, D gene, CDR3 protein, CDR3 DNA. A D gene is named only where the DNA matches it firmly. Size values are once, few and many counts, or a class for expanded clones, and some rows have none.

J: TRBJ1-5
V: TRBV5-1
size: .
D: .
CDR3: CASSLGDRNQPQHF
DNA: TGCGCCAGCAGCTTGGGTGACAGAAATCAGCCCCAGCATTTT

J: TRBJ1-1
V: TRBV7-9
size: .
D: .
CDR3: CASSLRDTMNTEAFF
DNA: TGTGCCAGCAGCTTAAGGGACACGATGAACACTGAAGCTTTCTTT

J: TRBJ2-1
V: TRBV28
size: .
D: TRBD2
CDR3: CASKVSGSVYEQFF
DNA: TGTGCCAGCAAGGTGAGCGGGAGTGTCTATGAGCAGTTCTTC

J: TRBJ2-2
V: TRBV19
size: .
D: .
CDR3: CASSIMTGVTGELFF
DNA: TGTGCCAGTAGTATAATGACGGGGGTCACCGGGGAGCTGTTTTTT

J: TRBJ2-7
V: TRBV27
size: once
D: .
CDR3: CASSTARGPFYEQYF
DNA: TGTGCCAGCAGTACCGCGCGGGGACCCTTTTACGAGCAGTACTTC

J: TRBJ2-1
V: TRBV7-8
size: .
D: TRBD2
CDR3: CASSRGRALGIKGYNEQFF
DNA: TGTGCCAGCAGCCGCGGGAGGGCCCTTGGGATAAAGGGATACAATGAGCAGTTCTTC

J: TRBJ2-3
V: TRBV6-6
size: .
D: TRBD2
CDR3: CASSPGLGGSDTQYF
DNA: TGTGCCAGCAGCCCGGGACTAGGCGGGTCAGATACGCAGTATTTT

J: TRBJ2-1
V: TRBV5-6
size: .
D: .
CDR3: CASSRVSLRNEQFF
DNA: TGTGCCAGCAGTCGGGTCTCTCTTAGGAATGAGCAGTTCTTC

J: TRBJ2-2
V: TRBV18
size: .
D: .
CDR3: CASSPSTGELFF
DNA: TGTGCCAGCTCACCCTCCACCGGGGAGCTGTTTTTT

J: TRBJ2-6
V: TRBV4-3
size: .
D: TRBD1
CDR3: CASSQEKGGAGANVLTF
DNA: TGCGCCAGCAGCCAAGAAAAAGGGGGCGCTGGGGCCAACGTCCTGACTTTC

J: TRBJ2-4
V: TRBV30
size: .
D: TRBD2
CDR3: CAWSFPASGPRRTKNIQYF
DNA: TGTGCCTGGAGTTTCCCGGCTAGCGGGCCCCGCCGAACCAAAAACATTCAGTACTTC

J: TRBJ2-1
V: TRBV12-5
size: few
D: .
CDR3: CASGLVLRDLINEQFF
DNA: TGTGCTAGTGGTTTGGTGTTGCGGGATCTTATCAATGAGCAGTTCTTC

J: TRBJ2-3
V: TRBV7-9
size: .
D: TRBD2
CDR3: CASSQRLAGSTDTQYF
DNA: TGTGCCAGCAGCCAAAGACTAGCGGGGAGCACAGATACGCAGTATTTT

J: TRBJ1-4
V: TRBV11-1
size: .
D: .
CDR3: CASSLRSATNEKLFF
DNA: TGTGCCAGCAGCTTGCGTTCGGCAACTAATGAAAAACTGTTTTTT

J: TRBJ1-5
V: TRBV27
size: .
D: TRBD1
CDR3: CASSQGVYQPQHF
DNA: TGTGCCAGCAGCCAGGGGGTCTATCAGCCCCAGCATTTT

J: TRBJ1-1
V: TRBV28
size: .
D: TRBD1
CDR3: CASGRGPEAFF
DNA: TGTGCCAGCGGCAGGGGGCCTGAAGCTTTCTTT

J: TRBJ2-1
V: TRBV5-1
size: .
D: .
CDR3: CASSLEAGNNEQFF
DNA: TGCGCCAGCAGCTTGGAAGCAGGGAACAATGAGCAGTTCTTC

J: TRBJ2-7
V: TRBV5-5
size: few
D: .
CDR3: CASSPYYEQYF
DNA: TGTGCCAGCAGCCCTTACTACGAGCAGTACTTC

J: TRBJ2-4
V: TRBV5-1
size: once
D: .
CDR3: CAISPGVAKNIQYF
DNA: TGCGCCATTAGTCCAGGGGTAGCCAAAAACATTCAGTACTTC

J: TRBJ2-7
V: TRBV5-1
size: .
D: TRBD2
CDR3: CASSSLAGSSYEQYF
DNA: TGCGCCAGCAGCTCTCTAGCGGGGAGCTCCTACGAGCAGTACTTC

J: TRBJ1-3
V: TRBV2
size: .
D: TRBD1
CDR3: CASSVGTGKRTIYF
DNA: TGTGCCAGCAGCGTCGGGACAGGGAAAAGGACCATATATTTT

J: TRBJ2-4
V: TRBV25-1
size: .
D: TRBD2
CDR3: CASSDGTSGSVAKNIQYF
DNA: TGTGCCAGCAGTGATGGGACTAGCGGGTCGGTAGCCAAAAACATTCAGTACTTC

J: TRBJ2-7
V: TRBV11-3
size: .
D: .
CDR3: CASSLKYGWSEQYF
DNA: TGTGCCAGCAGCTTAAAGTATGGGTGGAGCGAGCAGTACTTC

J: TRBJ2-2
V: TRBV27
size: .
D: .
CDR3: CASTREGRLNTGELFF
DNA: TGTGCCAGCACCCGTGAGGGGAGGCTGAACACCGGGGAGCTGTTTTTT

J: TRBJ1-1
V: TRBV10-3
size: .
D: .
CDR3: CAISEGGGFTEAFF
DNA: TGTGCCATCAGTGAAGGGGGGGGATTCACTGAAGCTTTCTTT

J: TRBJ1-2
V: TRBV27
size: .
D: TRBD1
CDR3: CASSSTGLYGYTF
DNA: TGTGCCAGCAGTTCGACAGGGCTCTATGGCTACACCTTC

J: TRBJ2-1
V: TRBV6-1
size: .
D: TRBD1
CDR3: CASSEVPGSGGYNEQFF
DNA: TGTGCCAGCAGTGAAGTGCCGGGTTCAGGGGGTTACAATGAGCAGTTCTTC

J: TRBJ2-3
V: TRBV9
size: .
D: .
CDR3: CASSVNEQPDTQYF
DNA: TGTGCCAGCAGCGTAAACGAGCAACCAGATACGCAGTATTTT

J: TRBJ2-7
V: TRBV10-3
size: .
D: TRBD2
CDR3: CAIRLAGAYEQYF
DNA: TGTGCCATCAGGCTAGCGGGGGCCTACGAGCAGTACTTC

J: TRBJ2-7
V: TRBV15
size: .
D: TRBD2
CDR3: CATSKLAGGLYEQYF
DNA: TGTGCCACCAGCAAACTAGCGGGAGGGTTATACGAGCAGTACTTC

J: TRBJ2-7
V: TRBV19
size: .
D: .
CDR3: CASSPGAGPYEQYF
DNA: TGTGCCAGTAGTCCGGGAGCGGGCCCCTACGAGCAGTACTTC

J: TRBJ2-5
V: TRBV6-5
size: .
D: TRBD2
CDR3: CASRKLAGGQETQYF
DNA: TGTGCCAGCAGGAAACTAGCGGGAGGTCAAGAGACCCAGTACTTC

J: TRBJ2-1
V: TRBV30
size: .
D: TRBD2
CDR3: CAWSVELAVYLSYNEQFF
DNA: TGTGCCTGGAGTGTAGAACTAGCGGTGTACTTATCCTACAATGAGCAGTTCTTC

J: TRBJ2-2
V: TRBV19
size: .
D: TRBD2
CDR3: CASSVGGKTGELFF
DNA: TGTGCCAGTAGCGTGGGAGGGAAGACCGGGGAGCTGTTTTTT

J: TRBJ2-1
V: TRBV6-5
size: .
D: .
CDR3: CASSPDWLSYNEQFF
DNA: TGTGCCAGCAGTCCGGACTGGTTGTCCTACAATGAGCAGTTCTTC

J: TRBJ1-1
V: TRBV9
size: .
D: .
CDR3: CASSGGGNTEAFF
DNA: TGTGCCAGCAGCGGAGGGGGGAACACTGAAGCTTTCTTT

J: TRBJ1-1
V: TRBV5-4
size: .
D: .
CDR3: CASSFVGGVNTEAFF
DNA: TGTGCCAGCAGCTTCGTGGGGGGGGTGAACACTGAAGCTTTCTTT